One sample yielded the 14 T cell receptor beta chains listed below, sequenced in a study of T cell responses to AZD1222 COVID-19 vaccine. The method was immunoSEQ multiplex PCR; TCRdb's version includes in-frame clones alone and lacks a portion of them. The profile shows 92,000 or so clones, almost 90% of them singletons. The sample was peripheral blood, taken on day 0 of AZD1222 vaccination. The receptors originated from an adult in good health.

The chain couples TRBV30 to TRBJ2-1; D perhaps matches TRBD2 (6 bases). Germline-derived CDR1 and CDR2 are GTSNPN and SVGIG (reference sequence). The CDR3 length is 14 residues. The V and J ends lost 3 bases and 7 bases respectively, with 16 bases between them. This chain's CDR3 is CAWRSRGLRNEQFF. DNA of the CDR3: TGTGCCTGGAGATCTCGCGGACTAAGGAATGAGCAGTTCTTC.

In DNA, the CDR3 is TGTGCCAGCAGGACTAGCGGGACCACCTACGAGCAGTACTTC. It yields the protein CASRTSGTTYEQYF. The V gene is TRBV27, the J gene TRBJ2-7; 11 bases match TRBD2. CDR1 is MNHEY, CDR2 SMNVEV, per germline (reference sequence). This CDR3 is 14 amino acids long. V lost 6 bases and J lost 2; bases outside the gene matches: 3.

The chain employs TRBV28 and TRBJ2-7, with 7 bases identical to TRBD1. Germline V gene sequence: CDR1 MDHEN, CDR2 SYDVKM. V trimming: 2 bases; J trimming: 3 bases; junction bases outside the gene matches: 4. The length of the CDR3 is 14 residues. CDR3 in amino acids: CASSLGTDLYEQYF. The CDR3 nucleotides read TGTGCCAGCAGTTTAGGGACAGACCTCTACGAGCAGTACTTC.

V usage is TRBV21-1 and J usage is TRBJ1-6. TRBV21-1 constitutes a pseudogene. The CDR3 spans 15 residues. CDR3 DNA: TGTGCCAGCAGCAAAGATCGGGGAAAGGGGTCACCCCTCCACTTT. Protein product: CASSKDRGKGSPLHF.

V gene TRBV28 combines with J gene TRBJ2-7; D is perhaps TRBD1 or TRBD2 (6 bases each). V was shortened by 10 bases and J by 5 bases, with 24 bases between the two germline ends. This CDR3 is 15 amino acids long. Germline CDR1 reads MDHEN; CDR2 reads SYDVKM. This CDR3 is CATRPQGPGAHEQYF. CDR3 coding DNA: TGTGCCACCCGCCCTCAGGGCCCGGGGGCCCACGAGCAGTACTTC.

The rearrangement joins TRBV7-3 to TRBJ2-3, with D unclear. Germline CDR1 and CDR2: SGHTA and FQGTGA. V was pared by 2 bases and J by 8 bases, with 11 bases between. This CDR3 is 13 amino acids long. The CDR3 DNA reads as TGTGCCAGCAGCTTATCAGAGCTCGGTACGCAGTATTTT. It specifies CASSLSELGTQYF.

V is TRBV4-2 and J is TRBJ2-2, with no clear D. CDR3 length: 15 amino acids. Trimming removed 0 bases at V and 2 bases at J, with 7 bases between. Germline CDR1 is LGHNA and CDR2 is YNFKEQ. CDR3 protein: CASSQERTNTGELFF. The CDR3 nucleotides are TGTGCCAGCAGCCAAGAACGAACAAACACCGGGGAGCTGTTTTTT.

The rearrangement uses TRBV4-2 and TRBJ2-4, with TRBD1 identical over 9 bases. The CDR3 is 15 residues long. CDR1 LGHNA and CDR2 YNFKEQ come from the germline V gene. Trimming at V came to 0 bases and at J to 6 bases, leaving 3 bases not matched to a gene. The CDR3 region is CASSQEGGQGNIQYF. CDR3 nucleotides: TGTGCCAGCAGCCAAGAGGGGGGACAGGGAAACATTCAGTACTTC.

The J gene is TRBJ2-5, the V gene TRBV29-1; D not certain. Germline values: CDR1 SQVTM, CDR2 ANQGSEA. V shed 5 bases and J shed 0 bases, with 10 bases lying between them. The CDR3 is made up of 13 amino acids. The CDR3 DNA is TGCAGCGTTAGGTCCACAGACCAAGAGACCCAGTACTTC. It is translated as CSVRSTDQETQYF.

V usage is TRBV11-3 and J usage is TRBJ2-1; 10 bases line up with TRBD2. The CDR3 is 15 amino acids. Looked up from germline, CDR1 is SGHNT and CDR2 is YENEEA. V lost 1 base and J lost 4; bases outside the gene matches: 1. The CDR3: CASSLGGLAYNEQFF. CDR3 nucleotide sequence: TGTGCCAGCAGCTTAGGGGGACTAGCGTACAATGAGCAGTTCTTC.

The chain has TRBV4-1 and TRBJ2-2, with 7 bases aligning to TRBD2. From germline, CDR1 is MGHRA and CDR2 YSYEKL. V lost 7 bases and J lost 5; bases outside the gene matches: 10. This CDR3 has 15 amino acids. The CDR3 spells CASTAGVFSTGELFF. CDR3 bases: TGCGCCAGCACGGCGGGAGTGTTTTCTACCGGGGAGCTGTTTTTT.

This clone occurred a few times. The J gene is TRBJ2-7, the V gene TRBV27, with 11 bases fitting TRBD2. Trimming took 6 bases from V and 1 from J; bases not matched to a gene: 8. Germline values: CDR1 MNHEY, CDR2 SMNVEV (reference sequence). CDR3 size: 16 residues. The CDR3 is CASRLPGTSGSYEQYF. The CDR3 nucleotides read TGTGCCAGCAGACTTCCCGGGACTAGCGGTTCCTACGAGCAGTACTTC.

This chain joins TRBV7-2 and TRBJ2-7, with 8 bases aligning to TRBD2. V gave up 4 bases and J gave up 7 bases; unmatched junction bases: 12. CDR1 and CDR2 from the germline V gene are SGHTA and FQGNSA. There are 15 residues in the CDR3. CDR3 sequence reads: CASSSDGGVSREQYF. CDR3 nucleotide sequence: TGTGCCAGCAGCTCCGACGGGGGGGTGAGCCGGGAGCAGTACTTC.

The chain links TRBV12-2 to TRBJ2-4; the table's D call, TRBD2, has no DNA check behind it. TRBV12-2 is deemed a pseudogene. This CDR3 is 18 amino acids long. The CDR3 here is CASRLVGGTSGSGDIQYF. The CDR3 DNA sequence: TGTGCAAGTCGCTTAGTAGGGGGGACTAGCGGGAGCGGGGACATTCAGTACTTC.